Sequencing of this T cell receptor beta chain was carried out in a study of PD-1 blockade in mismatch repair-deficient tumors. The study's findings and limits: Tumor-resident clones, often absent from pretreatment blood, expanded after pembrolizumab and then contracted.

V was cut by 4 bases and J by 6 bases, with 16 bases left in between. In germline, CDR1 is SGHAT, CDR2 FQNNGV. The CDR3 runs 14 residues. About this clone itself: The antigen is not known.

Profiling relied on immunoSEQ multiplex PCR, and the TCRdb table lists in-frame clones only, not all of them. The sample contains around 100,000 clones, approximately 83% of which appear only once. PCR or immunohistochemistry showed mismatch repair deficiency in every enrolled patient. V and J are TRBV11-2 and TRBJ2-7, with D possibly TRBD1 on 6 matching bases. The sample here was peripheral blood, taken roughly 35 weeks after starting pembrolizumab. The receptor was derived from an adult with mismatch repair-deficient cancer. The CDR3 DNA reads TGTGCCAGCAGCTCATCAACAGGGCCGGGCGAGCAGTACTTC. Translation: CASSSSTGPGEQYF.